The 8 T cell receptor beta chains presented below share a single source sample, sequenced in a study of cytotoxic CD8 clonotypes in ibrutinib-treated CLL. TCRdb keeps only in-frame clones here, not all; method: immunoSEQ multiplex PCR. Of some 140,000 clones in the sample, around three quarters are singletons; the top ten hold 10% to 15%. Source: PBMCs, taken after 12 months of ibrutinib treatment. Source of these receptors: a human donor with chronic lymphocytic leukemia.

The chain recombines TRBV4-2 with TRBJ2-3, with D unclear. CDR3 length: 16 amino acids. V was shortened by 4 bases and J by 8 bases, with 22 bases between the two germline ends. Germline V gene lookup returns CDR1 LGHNA and CDR2 YNFKEQ. The chain's CDR3 is CASSLSPGYGTGTQYF. Here the CDR3 DNA reads TGTGCCAGCAGCCTCAGTCCGGGTTATGGAACGGGTACGCAGTATTTT.

CDR3 sequence (DNA): TGTGCCAGCAGCGTATCTCCTAGCGGGAGCTACGAGCAGTACTTC. Translated: CASSVSPSGSYEQYF. The V and J genes are TRBV9 and TRBJ2-7, with 10 bases fitting TRBD2. J was trimmed by 3 bases and V by 1 base; bases with no gene match: 4. In germline, CDR1 is SGDLS, CDR2 YYNGEE. The CDR3 runs to 15 residues.

The sample holds one count of this clone. V usage is TRBV6-4 and J usage is TRBJ2-7; 10 bases are shared with TRBD2. The CDR3 runs to 15 residues. The V and J ends lost 0 bases and 3 bases, in that order; junction bases with no gene match: 2. Germline lookup yields CDR1 MRHNA and CDR2 SNTAGT. CDR3 loop: CASSDSPSGSYEQYF. The CDR3 nucleotides are TGTGCCAGCAGTGACTCGCCTAGCGGGAGCTACGAGCAGTACTTC.

The chain recombines TRBV6-6 with TRBJ1-3; D gene unclear. The CDR3 extends over 13 amino acids. The germline gives CDR1 MNHNY, CDR2 SVGAGI (reference sequence). Trimming took off 2 bases at V and 4 bases at J, with 6 bases between the two ends. CDR3 residues: CASSYMGGNTIYF. Here the CDR3 DNA reads TGTGCCAGCAGTTACATGGGGGGAAACACCATATATTTT.

The rearrangement uses TRBV29-1 and TRBJ2-2; maybe TRBD1 (6 bases). V lost 5 bases and J lost 6, with 10 bases in between. The CDR3 length is 12 residues. CDR1 and CDR2 from the germline V gene are SQVTM and ANQGSEA. The CDR3 sequence: CSVKQGPGELFF. CDR3 bases: TGCAGCGTTAAACAGGGTCCCGGGGAGCTGTTTTTT.

CDR3 residues: CASSPGTSGGYEQFF. The CDR3 coding sequence is TGTGCCAGCAGCCCAGGGACTAGCGGGGGATATGAGCAGTTCTTC. This chain connects TRBV13 to TRBJ2-1; TRBD2 aligns across 14 bases. The V gene's germline CDR1 is PRHDT and CDR2 FYEKMQ (reference sequence). The CDR3 has 15 amino acids. The ends lost 5 bases at V and 8 bases at J; junction bases unmatched: 5. The variable domain in full, completed from reference TRBV13 and TRBJ2-1, reads AAGVIQSPRHLIKEKRETATLKCYPIPRHDTVYWYQQGPGQDPQFLISFYEKMQSDKGSIPDRFSAQQFSDYHSELNMSSLELGDSALYFCASSPGTSGGYEQFFGPGTRLTVL.

This clone was detected only a few times. As DNA, the CDR3 is TGTGCCAGCAGTGAGGACAGGGGGCATCAGCCCCAGCATTTT. Its protein is CASSEDRGHQPQHF. The chain combines TRBV2 with TRBJ1-5; 11 nucleotides agree with TRBD1. Germline loops: CDR1 SNHLY, CDR2 FYNNEI. Trimming cost V 3 bases and J 5 bases; bases outside gene matches: 0. The CDR3 is 14 amino acids.

The CDR3 loop reads CASIFVAGDTEAFF. CDR3 in DNA: TGTGCCAGCATCTTCGTGGCAGGGGACACTGAAGCTTTCTTT. The rearrangement links TRBV28 to TRBJ1-1, with D perhaps TRBD1 (6 bases). Trimming cost V 7 bases and J 3 bases, with 15 bases left between them. The CDR3 sequence is 14 residues long. Germline CDR1 reads MDHEN; CDR2 reads SYDVKM.